This entry features one T cell receptor beta chain sequence. What it recognizes is unknown. Unique molecular identifiers were built into the TCRbeta library. TCRdb re-analysed the PCR reads in MiXCR, keeping a single row per CDR3 protein. The sample consists of around 440,000 distinct CDR3 sequences, 16% of them appearing once. The sample comes from a study of T-cell reconstitution after alpha-beta-depleted transplantation in children. V dropped 8 bases and J dropped 7; count of bases not matched to a gene: 7. The CDR3 covers 14 residues. Germline lookup yields CDR1 SEHNR and CDR2 FQNEAQ (reference sequence). Study results and limitations: The origin of alpha-beta T cells about two months after transplant was reportedly several hundred expanded graft clones. One year after transplant, T-cell counts and diversity came mostly from newly produced T cells. Several patients had high TCRbeta diversity at day 60; it came from surviving recipient T cells and thymic progenitors.

The chain links TRBV7-9 to TRBJ2-1; 11 bases are shared with TRBD2. The sequencing here drew on PBMCs, mostly from graft donor cells, taken 360 days after TCRalphabeta/CD19-depleted stem cell transplant. This clonotype was obtained from a boy under two years old who had a stem cell transplant for Wiskott-Aldrich syndrome, so the T cells may come from the graft donor. CDR3 DNA sequence: TGTGCCAGCTCGGGACTAGCGGAAGCAAATGAGCAGTTCTTC. It yields the protein CASSGLAEANEQFF.